Listed below are T cell receptor beta chains from one sample, sequenced in a study of cytomegalovirus exposure and HLA in healthy donors. Method: immunoSEQ multiplex PCR; TCRdb's copy keeps in-frame clones and lacks some. The sample lists about 110,000 clones; under 80% were seen once. Source material: PBMCs. All receptors derive from a woman between 45 and 65 years old in good health and CMV-seropositive. Both conserved end residues are part of each CDR3. The order of the fields is clone size, D gene, V gene, J gene, CDR3 DNA, CDR3 protein. D genes are given only for firm matches. Rows give clone size only sometimes, using once, few, many, or a class for an expanded clone.

>.|.|TRBV5-4|TRBJ1-1
TGTGCCAGCAGCCGACCTGGGCGTTTTTTTATCACTGAAGCTTTCTTT
CASSRPGRFFITEAFF
>.|TRBD1|TRBV6-5|TRBJ1-2
TGTGCCAGCAGTTCGGACAGGGAGGCGTACTATGGCTACACCTTC
CASSSDREAYYGYTF
>.|TRBD2|TRBV19|TRBJ2-2
TGTGCCAGTAAAAGTAGCGGGAGAATCCAAAGCGGGGAGCTGTTTTTT
CASKSSGRIQSGELFF
>few|TRBD1|TRBV7-9|TRBJ1-2
TGTTCCAGCAGCTTAGAACAGGGGACCCCTACCTTC
CSSSLEQGTPTF
>.|TRBD1|TRBV7-2|TRBJ1-4
TGTGCCAGCAGCTTAGCGGCAGGGGGTTTAGAAAAACTGTTTTTT
CASSLAAGGLEKLFF
>few|TRBD2|TRBV6-1|TRBJ2-3
TGTGCCAGCAGTGAAAGGGGCTCCGGGACTAACACAGATACGCAGTATTTT
CASSERGSGTNTDTQYF
>.|.|TRBV5-1|TRBJ1-2
TGCGCCAGCAGCTTGGTGGAGAGTAACTATGGCTACACCTTC
CASSLVESNYGYTF
>.|.|TRBV15|TRBJ1-4
TGTGCCACCAGCAGGGCAGGGCCGGATGAAAAACTGTTTTTT
CATSRAGPDEKLFF
>few|TRBD2|TRBV11-2|TRBJ2-7
TGTGCCAGCAGCATAGTGGCGGGAGCGGTCTACGAGCAGTACTTC
CASSIVAGAVYEQYF
>once|.|TRBV29-1|TRBJ2-5
TGCAGCGTTAATACAGGGAACCAAGAGACCCAGTACTTC
CSVNTGNQETQYF
>.|.|TRBV7-9|TRBJ1-2
TGTGCCAGCACCAAGCGGGGAGGGGAAAGTATGAGCTACACCTTC
CASTKRGGESMSYTF
>.|.|TRBV19|TRBJ2-7
TGTGCCAGTAGTATAACGGCGCCGGGATACGAGCAGTACTTC
CASSITAPGYEQYF
>.|.|TRBV2|TRBJ2-2
TGTGCCAGCAGTGAACTGGGGGCCACCGGGGAGCTGTTTTTT
CASSELGATGELFF
>.|.|TRBV4-3|TRBJ2-7
TGCGCCAGCAGCCAACCGGTCCTCCGGGACTTACTCTACGAGCAGTACTTC
CASSQPVLRDLLYEQYF
>.|.|TRBV9|TRBJ2-5
TGTGCCAGCAGCGTAGGGGCAGGGGCCAACCAAGAGACCCAGTACTTC
CASSVGAGANQETQYF
>.|.|TRBV7-3|TRBJ1-1
TGTGCCAGCAGCTTAAGAGGGGGAGACACTGAAGCTTTCTTT
CASSLRGGDTEAFF
>.|TRBD1|TRBV9|TRBJ2-7
TGTGCCAGCAGCCCTTCCACCTCAGGGGGCGCCGGGTCCGAGCAGTACTTC
CASSPSTSGGAGSEQYF
>.|TRBD1|TRBV6-6|TRBJ1-2
TGTGCCAGCCGGTATCGGGGGACAGCTCTGTATGGCTACACCTTC
CASRYRGTALYGYTF
>.|TRBD1|TRBV10-3|TRBJ2-3
TGTGCCATCAGTCCCAATAGGAAAAGGGGGACAGGGTCTCTAGATACGCAGTATTTT
CAISPNRKRGTGSLDTQYF
>.|TRBD2|TRBV7-3|TRBJ2-1
TGTGCCAGCAGCTTATTTCTAGCGGGAGGTCCCCTGTTCTTC
CASSLFLAGGPLFF
>few|TRBD1|TRBV9|TRBJ2-3
TGTGCCAGCAGCCCCACGGCACAGGGGAGCACAGATACGCAGTATTTT
CASSPTAQGSTDTQYF
>.|.|TRBV5-6|TRBJ1-1
TGTGCCAGCAGCTCAAGGGGGAAGTTTGAAGCTTTCTTT
CASSSRGKFEAFF
>once|.|TRBV7-3|TRBJ2-5
TGTGCCAGCAGCTGGAGGTACCAAGAGACCCAGTACTTC
CASSWRYQETQYF
>.|.|TRBV5-4|TRBJ1-2
TGTGCCAGCAGCTTTTCGGGGGACGGCTACACCTTC
CASSFSGDGYTF
>.|TRBD1|TRBV13|TRBJ2-5
TGTGCCAGCACCCGACAGGGGGGCCAAGAGACCCAGTACTTC
CASTRQGGQETQYF
>.|.|TRBV7-2|TRBJ1-1
TGTGCCAGCCACCAGGGGCTCCCCACTGAAGCTTTCTTT
CASHQGLPTEAFF
>.|TRBD1|TRBV5-4|TRBJ2-5
TGTGCCAGCAGCTGGACAGGGGTCGGTGAGACCCAGTACTTC
CASSWTGVGETQYF
>.|TRBD2|TRBV19|TRBJ2-1
TGTGCCAGTAGTCCATGGACTAGCGGGAGAGGGAACAATGAGCAGTTCTTC
CASSPWTSGRGNNEQFF
>.|.|TRBV19|TRBJ1-1
TGTGCCAGCAACCCCCGGCCGGGGAACACTGAAGCTTTCTTT
CASNPRPGNTEAFF
>.|TRBD2|TRBV18|TRBJ2-1
TGTGCCAGCTCACCGATGACTAGCGGTTACAATGAGCAGTTCTTC
CASSPMTSGYNEQFF
>.|TRBD2|TRBV7-2|TRBJ2-3
TGTGCCAGCAGTTGGGGGGGATATACGCAGTATTTT
CASSWGGYTQYF
>.|.|TRBV6-5|TRBJ2-7
TGTGCCAGCAGTTACCCTGGTGGGAGCGGCGAGTACGAGCAGTACTTC
CASSYPGGSGEYEQYF
>.|.|TRBV25-1|TRBJ2-5
TGTGCCAGCAGGAGCGGGCCCGAAGAGACCCAGTACTTC
CASRSGPEETQYF
>.|TRBD2|TRBV10-2|TRBJ2-3
TGCGCCAGCAGTGGCTCGGGGGGTGGCACAGATACGCAGTATTTT
CASSGSGGGTDTQYF
>few|TRBD1|TRBV11-2|TRBJ1-1
TGTGCCAGCAGCCCCCGCGGGGGACAGGGGAACACTGAAGCTTTCTTT
CASSPRGGQGNTEAFF
>once|.|TRBV6-5|TRBJ2-7
TGTGCCAGCAGTCGCACAGAGAACTACGAGCAGTACTTC
CASSRTENYEQYF
>.|.|TRBV5-4|TRBJ1-6
TGTGCCAGCAGCTGGGGGCAAGGGGATTCACCCCTCCACTTT
CASSWGQGDSPLHF
>once|.|TRBV10-2|TRBJ2-7
TGCGCCAGCAGATCCGGGGACACTTCCAAGCAGTACTTC
CASRSGDTSKQYF
>.|.|TRBV7-8|TRBJ2-3
TGTGCCAGCAGCCCGGACTCCACAGATACGCAGTATTTT
CASSPDSTDTQYF
>.|TRBD1|TRBV5-1|TRBJ1-1
TGCGCCAGCAGCCCCACGACAGGGGAGGGGACTGAAGCTTTCTTT
CASSPTTGEGTEAFF
>once|.|TRBV27|TRBJ1-1
TGTGCCAGCAGTTTATATAGCTACACTGAAGCTTTCTTT
CASSLYSYTEAFF
>once|TRBD2|TRBV19|TRBJ2-5
TGTGCCAGTAGTACCCTAGCGGGAGGGGTAGAGACCCAGTACTTC
CASSTLAGGVETQYF
>.|.|TRBV7-2|TRBJ1-2
TGTGCCAGCAGCTTAGGGCCACTCCTTAGCCACGTTGGCTACACCTTC
CASSLGPLLSHVGYTF
>.|.|TRBV7-8|TRBJ2-7
TGTGCCCAGACAGGGACTTACGAGCAGTACTTC
CAQTGTYEQYF
>.|TRBD1|TRBV6-5|TRBJ2-7
TGTGCCAGCAGTTACTCTACTGGACAGGGGATCCACGAGCAGTACTTC
CASSYSTGQGIHEQYF
>few|.|TRBV7-3|TRBJ1-1
TGTGCCAGCAGCTTCGAGATGGACACTGAAGCTTTCTTT
CASSFEMDTEAFF
>once|TRBD1|TRBV7-9|TRBJ2-7
TGTGCCAGCAGCTTAGTAGGACAGGGCGGTTACGAGCAGTACTTC
CASSLVGQGGYEQYF
>.|TRBD1|TRBV19|TRBJ2-6
TGTGCCAGTAGTGACAGGGGGTTTCGCTCTGGGGCCAACGGCCTGACTTTC
CASSDRGFRSGANGLTF
>.|.|TRBV2|TRBJ2-3
TGTGCCACCAATAGTGGAGGCACAGATACGCAGTATTTT
CATNSGGTDTQYF